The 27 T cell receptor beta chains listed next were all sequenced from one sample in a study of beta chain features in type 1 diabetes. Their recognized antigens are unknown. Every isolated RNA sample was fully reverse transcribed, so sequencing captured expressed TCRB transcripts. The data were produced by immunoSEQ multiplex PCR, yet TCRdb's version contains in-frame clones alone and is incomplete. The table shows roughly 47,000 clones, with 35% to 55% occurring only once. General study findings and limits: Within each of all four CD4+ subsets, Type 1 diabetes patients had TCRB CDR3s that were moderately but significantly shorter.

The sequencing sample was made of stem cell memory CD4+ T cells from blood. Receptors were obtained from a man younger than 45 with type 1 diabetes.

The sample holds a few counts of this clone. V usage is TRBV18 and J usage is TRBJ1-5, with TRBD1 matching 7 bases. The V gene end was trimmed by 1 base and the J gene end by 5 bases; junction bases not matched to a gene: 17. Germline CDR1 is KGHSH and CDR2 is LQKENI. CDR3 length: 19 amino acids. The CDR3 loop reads CASSPRWVPLTGRDQPQHF. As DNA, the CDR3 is TGTGCCAGCTCACCACGATGGGTCCCTTTGACAGGGCGGGATCAGCCCCAGCATTTT.

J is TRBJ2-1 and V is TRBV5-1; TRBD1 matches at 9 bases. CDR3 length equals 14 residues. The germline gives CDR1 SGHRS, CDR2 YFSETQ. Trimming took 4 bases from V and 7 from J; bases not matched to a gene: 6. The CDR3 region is CASSPGTGLNEQFF. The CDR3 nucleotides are TGCGCCAGCAGCCCGGGGACAGGGTTGAATGAGCAGTTCTTC.

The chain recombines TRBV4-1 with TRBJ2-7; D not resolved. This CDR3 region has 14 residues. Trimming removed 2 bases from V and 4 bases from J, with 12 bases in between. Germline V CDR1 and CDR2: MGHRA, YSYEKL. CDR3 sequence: CASSQTPDTYEQYF. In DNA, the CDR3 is TGCGCCAGCAGCCAAACCCCAGACACGTACGAGCAGTACTTC.

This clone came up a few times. The CDR3 sequence: CASSQDNRPQVISPYNEQFF. The CDR3 coding sequence is TGTGCCAGCAGCCAAGATAATCGGCCCCAAGTTATTAGCCCCTACAATGAGCAGTTCTTC. The gene calls are TRBV4-2 and TRBJ2-1; D not certain. Trimming pared 0 bases from V and 2 bases from J, leaving 23 bases between. The CDR3 extends over 20 amino acids. Germline CDR1 reads LGHNA; CDR2 reads YNFKEQ.

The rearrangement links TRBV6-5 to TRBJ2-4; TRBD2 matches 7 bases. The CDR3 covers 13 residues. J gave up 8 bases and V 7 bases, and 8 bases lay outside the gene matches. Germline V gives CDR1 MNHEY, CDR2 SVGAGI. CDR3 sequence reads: CASTGGVRHIQYF. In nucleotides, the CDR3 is TGTGCCAGCACGGGGGGAGTAAGGCACATTCAGTACTTC.

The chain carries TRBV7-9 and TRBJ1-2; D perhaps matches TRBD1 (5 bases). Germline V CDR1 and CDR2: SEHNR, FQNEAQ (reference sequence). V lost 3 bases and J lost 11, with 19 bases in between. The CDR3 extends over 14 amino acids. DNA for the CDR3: TGTGCCAGCAGCTTCCGGGGGGATCCCGCAGGATACACCTTC. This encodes CASSFRGDPAGYTF.

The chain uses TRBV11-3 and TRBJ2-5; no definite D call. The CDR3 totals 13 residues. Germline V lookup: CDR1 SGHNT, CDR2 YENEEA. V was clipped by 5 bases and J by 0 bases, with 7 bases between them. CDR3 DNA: TGTGCCAGCAGCGTAATCGACCAAGAGACCCAGTACTTC. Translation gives CASSVIDQETQYF.

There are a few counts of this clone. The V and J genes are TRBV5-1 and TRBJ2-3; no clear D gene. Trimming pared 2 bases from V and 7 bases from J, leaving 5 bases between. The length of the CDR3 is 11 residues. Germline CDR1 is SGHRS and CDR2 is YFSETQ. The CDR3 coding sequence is TGCGCCAGCAGCTTTGGCTATACGCAGTATTTT. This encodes CASSFGYTQYF. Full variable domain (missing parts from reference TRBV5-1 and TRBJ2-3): KAGVTQTPRYLIKTRGQQVTLSCSPISGHRSVSWYQQTPGQGLQFLFEYFSETQRNKGNFPGRFSGRQFSNSRSEMNVSTLELGDSALYLCASSFGYTQYFGPGTRLTVL.

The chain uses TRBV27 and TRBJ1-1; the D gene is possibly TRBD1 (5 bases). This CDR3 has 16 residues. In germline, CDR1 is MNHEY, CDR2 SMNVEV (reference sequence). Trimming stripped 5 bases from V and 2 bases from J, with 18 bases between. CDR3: CASSAVVRALNTEAFF. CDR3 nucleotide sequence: TGTGCCAGCAGTGCGGTCGTCAGGGCCCTCAACACTGAAGCTTTCTTT.

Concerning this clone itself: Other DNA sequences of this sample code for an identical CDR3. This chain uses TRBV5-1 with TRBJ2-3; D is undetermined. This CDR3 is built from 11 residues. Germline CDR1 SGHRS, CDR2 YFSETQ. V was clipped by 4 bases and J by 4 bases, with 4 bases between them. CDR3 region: CASSQSDTQYF. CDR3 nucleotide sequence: TGCGCCAGCAGCCAATCAGATACGCAGTATTTT. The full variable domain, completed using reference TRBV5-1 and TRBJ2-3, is KAGVTQTPRYLIKTRGQQVTLSCSPISGHRSVSWYQQTPGQGLQFLFEYFSETQRNKGNFPGRFSGRQFSNSRSEMNVSTLELGDSALYLCASSQSDTQYFGPGTRLTVL.

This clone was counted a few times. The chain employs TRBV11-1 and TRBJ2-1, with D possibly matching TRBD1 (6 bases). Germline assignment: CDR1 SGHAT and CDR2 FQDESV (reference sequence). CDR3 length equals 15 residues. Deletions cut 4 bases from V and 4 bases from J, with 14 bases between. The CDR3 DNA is TGTGCCAGCAGCTCGTTGGGGACACGTTACAATGAGCAGTTCTTC. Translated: CASSSLGTRYNEQFF.

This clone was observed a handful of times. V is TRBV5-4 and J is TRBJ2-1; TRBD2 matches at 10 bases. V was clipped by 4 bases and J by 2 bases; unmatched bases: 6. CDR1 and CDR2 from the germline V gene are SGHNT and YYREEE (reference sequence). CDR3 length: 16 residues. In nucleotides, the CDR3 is TGTGCCAGCAGCAGCCGACTAGCGGGTGCCTACAATGAGCAGTTCTTC. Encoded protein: CASSSRLAGAYNEQFF.

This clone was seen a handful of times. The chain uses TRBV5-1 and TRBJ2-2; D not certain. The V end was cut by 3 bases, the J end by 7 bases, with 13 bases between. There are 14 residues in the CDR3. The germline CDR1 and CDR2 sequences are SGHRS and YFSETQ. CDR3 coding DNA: TGCGCCAGCAGCTATGGAGCTGGTAGCGGGGAGCTGTTTTTT. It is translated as CASSYGAGSGELFF.

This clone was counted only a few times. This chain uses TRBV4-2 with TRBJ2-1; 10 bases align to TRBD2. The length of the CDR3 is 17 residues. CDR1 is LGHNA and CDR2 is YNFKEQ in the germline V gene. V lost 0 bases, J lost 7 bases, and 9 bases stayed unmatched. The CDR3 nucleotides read TGTGCCAGCAGCCAAGATATGAGCGGGAGGGAACGTAATGAGCAGTTCTTC. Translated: CASSQDMSGRERNEQFF.

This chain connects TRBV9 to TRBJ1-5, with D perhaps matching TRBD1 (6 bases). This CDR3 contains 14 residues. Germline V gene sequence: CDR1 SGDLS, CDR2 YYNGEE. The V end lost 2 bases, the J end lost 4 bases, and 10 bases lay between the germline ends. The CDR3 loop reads CASSVSQGNQPQHF. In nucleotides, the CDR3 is TGTGCCAGCAGCGTGTCACAGGGTAATCAGCCCCAGCATTTT.

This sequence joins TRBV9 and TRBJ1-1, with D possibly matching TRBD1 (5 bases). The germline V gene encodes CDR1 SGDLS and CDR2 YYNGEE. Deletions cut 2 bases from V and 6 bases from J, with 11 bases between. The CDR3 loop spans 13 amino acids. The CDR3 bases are TGTGCCAGCAGCGTGGCGGGGCTGTCTGAAGCTTTCTTT. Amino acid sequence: CASSVAGLSEAFF. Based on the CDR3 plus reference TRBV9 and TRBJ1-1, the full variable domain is DSGVTQTPKHLITATGQRVTLRCSPRSGDLSVYWYQQSLDQGLQFLIQYYNGEERAKGNILERFSAQQFPDLHSELNLSSLELGDSALYFCASSVAGLSEAFFGQGTRLTVV.

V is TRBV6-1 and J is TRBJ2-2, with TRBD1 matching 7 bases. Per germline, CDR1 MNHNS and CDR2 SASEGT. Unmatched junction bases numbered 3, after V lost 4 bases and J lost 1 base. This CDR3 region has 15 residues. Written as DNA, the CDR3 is TGTGCCAGCAGTGGAGGACAGGAGAACACCGGGGAGCTGTTTTTT. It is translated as CASSGGQENTGELFF.

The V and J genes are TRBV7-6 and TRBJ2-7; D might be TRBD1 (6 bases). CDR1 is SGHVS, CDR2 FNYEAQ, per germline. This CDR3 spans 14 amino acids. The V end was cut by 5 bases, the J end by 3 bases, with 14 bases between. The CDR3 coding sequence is TGTGCCAGCAGCGGTGTAACAGGGAGCTACGAGCAGTACTTC. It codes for CASSGVTGSYEQYF.

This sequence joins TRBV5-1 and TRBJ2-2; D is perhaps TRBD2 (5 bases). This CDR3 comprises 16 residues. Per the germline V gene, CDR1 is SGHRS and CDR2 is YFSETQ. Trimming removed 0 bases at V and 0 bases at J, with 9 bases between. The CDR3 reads CASSLDRRTNTGELFF. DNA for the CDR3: TGCGCCAGCAGCTTGGATCGGAGGACGAACACCGGGGAGCTGTTTTTT.

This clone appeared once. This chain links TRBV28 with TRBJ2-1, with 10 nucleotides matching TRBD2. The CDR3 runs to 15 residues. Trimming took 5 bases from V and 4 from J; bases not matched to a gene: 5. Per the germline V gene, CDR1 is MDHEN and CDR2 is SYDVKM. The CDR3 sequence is CASSPPSGSYNEQFF. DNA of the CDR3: TGTGCCAGCAGTCCCCCTAGCGGGAGTTACAATGAGCAGTTCTTC.

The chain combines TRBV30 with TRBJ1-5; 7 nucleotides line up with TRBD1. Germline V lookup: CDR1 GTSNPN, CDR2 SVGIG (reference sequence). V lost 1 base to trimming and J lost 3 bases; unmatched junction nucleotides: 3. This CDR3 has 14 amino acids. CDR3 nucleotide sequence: TGTGCCTGGAGTGAGGGACAGTTCAATCAGCCCCAGCATTTT. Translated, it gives CAWSEGQFNQPQHF.

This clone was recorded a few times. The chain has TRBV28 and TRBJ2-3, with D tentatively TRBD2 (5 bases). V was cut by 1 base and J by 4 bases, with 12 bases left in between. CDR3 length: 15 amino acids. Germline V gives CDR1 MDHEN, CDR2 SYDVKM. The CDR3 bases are TGTGCCAGCAGTTTATTCCGGGGTGAGGCAGATACGCAGTATTTT. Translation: CASSLFRGEADTQYF.

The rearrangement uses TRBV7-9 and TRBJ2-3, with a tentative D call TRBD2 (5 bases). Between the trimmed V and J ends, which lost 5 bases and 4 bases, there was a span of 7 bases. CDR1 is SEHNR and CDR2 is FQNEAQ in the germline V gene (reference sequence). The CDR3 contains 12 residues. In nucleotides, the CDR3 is TGTGCCAGCAGCCGGGATTCAGATACGCAGTATTTT. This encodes CASSRDSDTQYF.

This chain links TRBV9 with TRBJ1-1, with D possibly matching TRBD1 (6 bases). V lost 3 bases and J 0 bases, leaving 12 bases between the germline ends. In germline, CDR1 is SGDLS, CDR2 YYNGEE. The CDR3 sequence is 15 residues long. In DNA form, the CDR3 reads TGTGCCAGCAGCGGGGGGCCAGGGGTGAACACTGAAGCTTTCTTT. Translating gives CASSGGPGVNTEAFF.

The CDR3 loop is CASSLTGILNQPQHF. The CDR3 DNA follows: TGTGCCAGTAGTCTCACAGGTATTCTAAATCAGCCCCAGCATTTT. This chain joins TRBV19 and TRBJ1-5, with a tentative D call TRBD1 (5 bases). Between the trimmed V and J ends, which lost 5 bases and 4 bases, there was a span of 15 bases. From germline, CDR1 is LNHDA and CDR2 SQIVND (reference sequence). This CDR3 has 15 residues. The full variable domain, in which reference TRBV19 and TRBJ1-5 provide the parts outside the CDR3, is DGGITQSPKYLFRKEGQNVTLSCEQNLNHDAMYWYRQDPGQGLRLIYYSQIVNDFQKGDIAEGYSVSREKKESFPLTVTSAQKNPTAFYLCASSLTGILNQPQHFGDGTRLSIL.

The CDR3 protein is CASSLTGAVQPQHF. The CDR3 DNA follows: TGTGCCAGCAGCTTGACAGGTGCAGTGCAGCCCCAGCATTTT. The chain joins TRBV7-9 to TRBJ1-5, with D tentatively TRBD1 (6 bases). V shed 3 bases and J shed 7 bases, with 13 bases lying between them. Looked up from germline, CDR1 is SEHNR and CDR2 is FQNEAQ (reference sequence). The CDR3 totals 14 residues.

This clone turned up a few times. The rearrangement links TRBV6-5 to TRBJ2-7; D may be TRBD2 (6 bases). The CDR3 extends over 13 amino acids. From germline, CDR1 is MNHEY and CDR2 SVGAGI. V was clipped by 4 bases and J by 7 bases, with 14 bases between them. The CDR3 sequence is CASSSAGPGEQYF. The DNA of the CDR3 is TGTGCCAGCAGTTCCGCGGGGCCAGGGGAGCAGTACTTC.